The next 22 T cell receptor beta chains were all read from a single sample in a study of blood T cell repertoires in COVID-19. The table came from immunoSEQ multiplex PCR; TCRdb's copy has only in-frame clones and leaves some out. The sample includes about 190,000 clones, around 86% of them seen just once. The sequencing sample was made of peripheral blood. The receptors here all came from a man in his forties with acute or convalescent COVID-19.

The chain joins TRBV6-5 to TRBJ1-3; D not resolved. V lost 6 bases and J 2 bases, leaving 11 bases between the germline ends. This CDR3 region has 14 residues. From germline, CDR1 is MNHEY and CDR2 SVGAGI. In nucleotides, the CDR3 is TGTGCCAGCAGACTACGACGAACTGGAAACACCATATATTTT. Residues: CASRLRRTGNTIYF.

The genes are TRBV9 and TRBJ2-2; D unresolved. Germline V gives CDR1 SGDLS, CDR2 YYNGEE. This CDR3 is 15 amino acids long. The germline V and J ends were trimmed by 3 bases and 1 base, with 10 bases remaining between them. The CDR3 sequence: CASSAAAQNTGELFF. The CDR3 nucleotides read TGTGCCAGCAGCGCGGCGGCGCAGAACACCGGGGAGCTGTTTTTT.

With regard to this clone: At one end the junction does not follow the germline gene, possibly because of a read error. The rearrangement links TRBV6-5 to TRBJ2-2; tentative D call: TRBD2 (5 bases). This CDR3 is built from 12 residues. CDR1 MNHEY and CDR2 SVGAGI come from the germline V gene. The CDR3 DNA reads as TGTGCCAGTCCCGAGGCTCGCCGGGGAGCTGTTTTT. Its translation is CASPEARRGAVF.

The V and J genes are TRBV19 and TRBJ2-1, with 11 bases identical to TRBD1. Germline V gene lookup returns CDR1 LNHDA and CDR2 SQIVND (reference sequence). This CDR3 has 15 residues. J gave up 4 bases and V 6 bases, and 5 bases lay outside the gene matches. CDR3 sequence reads: CASRDGQGAYNEQFF. The CDR3 DNA sequence: TGTGCCAGTAGGGATGGACAGGGGGCTTACAATGAGCAGTTCTTC.

CDR3 bases: TGTGCCAGCAGCGCACCGGGAGCCGGGGGAGCTAATGAAAAACTGTTTTTT. It is translated as CASSAPGAGGANEKLFF. This chain joins TRBV11-2 and TRBJ1-4; perhaps TRBD1 as D (5 bases). The CDR3 is made up of 17 amino acids. Trimming left V 5 bases short and J 3 bases short, with 19 bases between. Germline CDR1 reads SGHAT; CDR2 reads FQNNGV.

The rearrangement joins TRBV27 to TRBJ1-3, with TRBD1 matching over 11 bases. Germline V gene lookup returns CDR1 MNHEY and CDR2 SMNVEV (reference sequence). This CDR3 region has 15 residues. V lost 3 bases to trimming and J lost 2 bases; unmatched junction nucleotides: 0. CDR3 region: CASSLGQGAGNTIYF. CDR3 nucleotide sequence: TGTGCCAGCAGTTTGGGACAGGGGGCTGGAAACACCATATATTTT.

For this clone: An end of the junction does not agree with germline; a read error may underlie this. The CDR3 nucleotides read TGTGCCAGCAGTACCTTAGGGACAGGGTTAAACTTC. This sequence encodes CASSTLGTGLNF. This chain links TRBV12-3 or TRBV12-4 with TRBJ2-7; 9 bases agree with TRBD1. The CDR3 loop spans 12 amino acids.

This rearrangement joins TRBV6-2 or TRBV6-3 to TRBJ1-2; the D is unclear. Trimming pared 4 bases from V and 3 bases from J, leaving 18 bases between. In germline, CDR1 is MNHEY, CDR2 SVGEGT. The CDR3 length is 16 residues. The CDR3, as DNA: TGTGCCAGCAGTTTTCCCGGTGTCTCACGGGACTATGGCTACACCTTC. Amino acids: CASSFPGVSRDYGYTF.

The chain employs TRBV10-3 and TRBJ2-2; D is perhaps TRBD1 (6 bases). The CDR3 length is 15 residues. Germline values: CDR1 ENHRY, CDR2 SYGVKD. Trimming stripped 6 bases from V and 5 bases from J, with 16 bases between. CDR3 bases: TGTGCCATCAGACTTTTACAGGGAGAGACCGGGGAGCTGTTTTTT. This gives the protein CAIRLLQGETGELFF.

The V gene is TRBV4-1, the J gene TRBJ2-5, with 10 bases fitting TRBD1. The CDR3 is 17 residues long. V shed 3 bases and J 5 bases; nucleotides not matched to a gene: 12. Germline V CDR1 and CDR2: MGHRA, YSYEKL. CDR3 in DNA: TGCGCCAGCAGCCAGAAAATGGGGACAGGGGAAGGGGAGACCCAGTACTTC. This codes for CASSQKMGTGEGETQYF.

The chain couples TRBV19 to TRBJ2-2; tentatively, D is TRBD2 (6 bases). V gave up 7 bases and J gave up 2 bases, with 14 bases separating them. CDR1 and CDR2 (germline): LNHDA, SQIVND (reference sequence). The CDR3 spans 15 residues. The CDR3 loop reads CASKEAGYNTGELFF. The CDR3 bases are TGTGCCAGTAAGGAAGCGGGCTATAACACCGGGGAGCTGTTTTTT.

The gene calls are TRBV10-3 and TRBJ1-1; possible D gene TRBD1, 6 bases. The CDR3 sequence is 13 residues long. V was cut by 5 bases and J by 0 bases, with 7 bases left in between. Germline values: CDR1 ENHRY, CDR2 SYGVKD. CDR3 protein: CAISPGVNTEAFF. CDR3 DNA sequence: TGTGCCATCAGTCCAGGGGTGAACACTGAAGCTTTCTTT.

V gene TRBV5-1 combines with J gene TRBJ2-3; D may be TRBD2 (6 bases). The CDR3 is made up of 14 amino acids. Trimming left V 6 bases short and J 2 bases short, with 13 bases between. Germline values: CDR1 SGHRS, CDR2 YFSETQ. CDR3 residues: CASTPRGFTDTQYF. CDR3 in DNA: TGCGCCAGCACCCCTCGGGGGTTCACAGATACGCAGTATTTT.

This chain links TRBV4-1 with TRBJ2-3, with TRBD1 identical over 11 bases. J gave up 7 bases and V 1 base, and 16 bases lay outside the gene matches. The CDR3 loop spans 19 amino acids. Germline lookup yields CDR1 MGHRA and CDR2 YSYEKL. The CDR3 region is CASSQGTGGEGGYRNTQYF. The CDR3 bases are TGCGCCAGCAGCCAAGGGACAGGGGGCGAAGGAGGGTACAGGAATACGCAGTATTTT.

J is TRBJ2-3 and V is TRBV3-1 (or the pseudogene TRBV3-2), with D tentatively TRBD2 (5 bases). CDR1 LGHDT and CDR2 YNNKEL come from the germline V gene (reference sequence). The V and J ends lost 4 bases and 8 bases respectively, with 10 bases between them. The CDR3 is 12 residues long. In DNA, the CDR3 is TGTGCCAGCAGCCCCCTCGGAGGTACGCAGTATTTT. It codes for CASSPLGGTQYF.

With respect to this clone: The same CDR3 arises from other DNA sequences in this sample as well. This chain links TRBV18 with TRBJ1-2; 7 bases are a match to TRBD1. Germline CDR1 is KGHSH and CDR2 is LQKENI. J was trimmed by 2 bases and V by 3 bases; bases with no gene match: 0. The CDR3 length is 13 residues. CDR3 region: CASSPDRNYGYTF. The CDR3 DNA is TGTGCCAGCTCACCGGACAGGAACTATGGCTACACCTTC.

V is TRBV19 and J is TRBJ2-7; TRBD1 matches 8 bases. The CDR3 extends over 13 amino acids. Germline CDR1 LNHDA, CDR2 SQIVND (reference sequence). Trimming cost V 6 bases and J 5 bases; bases outside gene matches: 6. CDR3 sequence reads: CASRDRGGNEQYF. The CDR3 coding sequence is TGTGCCAGTAGAGACAGGGGTGGCAACGAGCAGTACTTC.

This clone was observed a handful of times. The rearrangement joins TRBV6-1 to TRBJ1-1; D gene ambiguous. Looked up from germline, CDR1 is MNHNS and CDR2 is SASEGT. Trimming removed 2 bases from V and 11 bases from J, with 15 bases in between. The CDR3 has 13 amino acids. The CDR3 DNA follows: TGTGCCAGCAGTGAAACGAGTTCCGGAGGCGCTTTCTTT. It yields the protein CASSETSSGGAFF.

In its sample, this clone was seen once. The chain combines TRBV18 with TRBJ1-1; D is possibly TRBD1 (6 bases). Trimming removed 2 bases at V and 1 base at J, with 8 bases between. The CDR3 has 14 residues. CDR1 is KGHSH, CDR2 LQKENI, per germline. The CDR3 spells CASSPTGTNTEAFF. DNA for the CDR3: TGTGCCAGCTCACCAACAGGGACGAACACTGAAGCTTTCTTT. Looking up the rest from reference TRBV18 and TRBJ1-1 gives the full variable domain: NAGVMQNPRHLVRRRGQEARLRCSPMKGHSHVYWYRQLPEEGLKFMVYLQKENIIDESGMPKERFSAEFPKEGPSILRIQQVVRGDSAAYFCASSPTGTNTEAFFGQGTRLTVV.

V is TRBV28 and J is TRBJ1-5; 9 bases line up with TRBD1. Trimming took 3 bases from V and 4 from J; bases not matched to a gene: 7. The V gene's germline CDR1 is MDHEN and CDR2 SYDVKM. CDR3 length: 16 residues. CDR3 region: CASSFKAGQGNQPQHF. The CDR3 nucleotides read TGTGCCAGCAGTTTTAAAGCGGGACAGGGTAATCAGCCCCAGCATTTT.

The genes are TRBV3-1 (or the pseudogene TRBV3-2) and TRBJ1-3; D remains unclear. CDR1 is LGHDT and CDR2 is YNNKEL in the germline V gene (reference sequence). The V and J ends lost 2 bases and 4 bases respectively, with 6 bases between them. The CDR3 consists of 13 residues. CDR3 protein: CASSQNRGNTIYF. Here the CDR3 DNA reads TGTGCCAGCAGCCAAAATCGGGGAAACACCATATATTTT.

The chain combines TRBV2 with TRBJ1-1; no reliable D call. The germline gives CDR1 SNHLY, CDR2 FYNNEI. The V end lost 2 bases, the J end lost 1 base, and 8 bases lay between the germline ends. This CDR3 has 14 amino acids. The chain's CDR3 is CASSEYRKNTEAFF. The CDR3 coding sequence is TGTGCCAGCAGTGAATACAGAAAGAACACTGAAGCTTTCTTT.